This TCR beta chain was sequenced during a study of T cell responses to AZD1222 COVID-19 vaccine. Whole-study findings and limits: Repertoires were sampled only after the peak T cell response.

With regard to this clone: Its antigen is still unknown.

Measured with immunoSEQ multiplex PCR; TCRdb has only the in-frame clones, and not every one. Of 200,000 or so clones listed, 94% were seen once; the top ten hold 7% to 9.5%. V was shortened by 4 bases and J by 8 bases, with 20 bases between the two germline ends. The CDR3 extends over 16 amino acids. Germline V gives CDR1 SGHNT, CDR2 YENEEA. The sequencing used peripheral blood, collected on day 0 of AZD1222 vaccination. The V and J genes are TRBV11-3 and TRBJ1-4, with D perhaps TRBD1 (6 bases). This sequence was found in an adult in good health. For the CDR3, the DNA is TGTGCCAGCAGCTCATACAGGGTGAGGTTTAGGGAAAAACTGTTTTTT. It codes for CASSSYRVRFREKLFF.